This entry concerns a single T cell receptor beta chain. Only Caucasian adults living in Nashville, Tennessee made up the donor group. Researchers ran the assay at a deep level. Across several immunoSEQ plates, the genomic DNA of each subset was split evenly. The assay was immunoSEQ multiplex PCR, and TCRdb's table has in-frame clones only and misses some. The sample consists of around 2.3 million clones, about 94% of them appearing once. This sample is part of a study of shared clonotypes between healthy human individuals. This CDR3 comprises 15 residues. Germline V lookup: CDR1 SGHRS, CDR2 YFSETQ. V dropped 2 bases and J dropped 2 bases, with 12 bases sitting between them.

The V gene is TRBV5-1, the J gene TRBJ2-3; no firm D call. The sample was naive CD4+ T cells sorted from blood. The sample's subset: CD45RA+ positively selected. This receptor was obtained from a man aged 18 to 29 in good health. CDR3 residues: CASSFGVGYTDTQYF. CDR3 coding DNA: TGCGCCAGCAGCTTTGGTGTGGGATACACAGATACGCAGTATTTT. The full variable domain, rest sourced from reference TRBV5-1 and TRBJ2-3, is KAGVTQTPRYLIKTRGQQVTLSCSPISGHRSVSWYQQTPGQGLQFLFEYFSETQRNKGNFPGRFSGRQFSNSRSEMNVSTLELGDSALYLCASSFGVGYTDTQYFGPGTRLTVL.